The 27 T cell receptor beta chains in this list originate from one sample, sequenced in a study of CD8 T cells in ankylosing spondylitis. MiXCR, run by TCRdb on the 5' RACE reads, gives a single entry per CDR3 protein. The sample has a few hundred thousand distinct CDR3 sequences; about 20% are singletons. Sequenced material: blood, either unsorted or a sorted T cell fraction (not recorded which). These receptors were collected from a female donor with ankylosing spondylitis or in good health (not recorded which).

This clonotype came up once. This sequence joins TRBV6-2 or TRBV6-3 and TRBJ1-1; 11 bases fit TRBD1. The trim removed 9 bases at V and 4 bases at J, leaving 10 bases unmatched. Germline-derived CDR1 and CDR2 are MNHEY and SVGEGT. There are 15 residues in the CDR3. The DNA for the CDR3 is TGTGCCAGTCGCCGGGACAGGGGGAGCAGCACTGAAGCTTTCTTT. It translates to CASRRDRGSSTEAFF.

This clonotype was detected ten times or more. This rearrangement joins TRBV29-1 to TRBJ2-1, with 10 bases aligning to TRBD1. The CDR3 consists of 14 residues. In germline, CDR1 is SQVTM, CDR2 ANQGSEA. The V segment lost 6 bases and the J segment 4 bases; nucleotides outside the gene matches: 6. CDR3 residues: CSVRQGAMYNEQFF. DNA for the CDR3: TGCAGCGTCAGACAGGGGGCGATGTACAATGAGCAGTTCTTC.

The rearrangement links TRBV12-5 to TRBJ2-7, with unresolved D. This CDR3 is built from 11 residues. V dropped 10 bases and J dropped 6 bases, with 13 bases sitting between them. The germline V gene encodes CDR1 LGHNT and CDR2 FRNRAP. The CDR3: CAKAKTGEQYF. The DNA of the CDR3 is TGTGCTAAGGCCAAAACGGGCGAGCAGTACTTC.

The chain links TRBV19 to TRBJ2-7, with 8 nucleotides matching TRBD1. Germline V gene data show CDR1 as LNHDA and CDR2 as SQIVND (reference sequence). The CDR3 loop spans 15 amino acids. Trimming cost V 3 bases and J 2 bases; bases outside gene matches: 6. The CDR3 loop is CASSMRTGLTYEQYF. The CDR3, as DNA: TGTGCCAGTAGTATGCGGACAGGGTTGACCTACGAGCAGTACTTC. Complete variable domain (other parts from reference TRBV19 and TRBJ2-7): DGGITQSPKYLFRKEGQNVTLSCEQNLNHDAMYWYRQDPGQGLRLIYYSQIVNDFQKGDIAEGYSVSREKKESFPLTVTSAQKNPTAFYLCASSMRTGLTYEQYFGPGTRLTVT.

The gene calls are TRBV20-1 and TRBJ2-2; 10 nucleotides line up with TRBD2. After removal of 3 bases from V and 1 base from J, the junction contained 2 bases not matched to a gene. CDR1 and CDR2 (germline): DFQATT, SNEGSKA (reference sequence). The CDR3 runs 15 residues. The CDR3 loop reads CSASLAGENTGELFF. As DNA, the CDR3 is TGCAGTGCTAGCCTAGCGGGAGAGAACACCGGGGAGCTGTTTTTT.

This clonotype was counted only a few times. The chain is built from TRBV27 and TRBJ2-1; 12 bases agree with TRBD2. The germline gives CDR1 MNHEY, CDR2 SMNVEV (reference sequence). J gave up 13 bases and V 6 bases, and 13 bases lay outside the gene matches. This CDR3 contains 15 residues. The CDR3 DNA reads TGTGCCAGCAGCTTTCGGACTAGCGGGATAATAGACCAGTTCTTC. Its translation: CASSFRTSGIIDQFF.

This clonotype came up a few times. The CDR3 DNA sequence: TGCAGTGCTGGGGGCCGGGGATCCCAAGAGACCCAGTACTTC. Encoded protein: CSAGGRGSQETQYF. The chain recombines TRBV20-1 with TRBJ2-5; maybe TRBD1 (6 bases). V lost 5 bases and J lost 1, with 14 bases in between. Germline-derived CDR1 and CDR2 are DFQATT and SNEGSKA (reference sequence). CDR3 length: 14 amino acids.

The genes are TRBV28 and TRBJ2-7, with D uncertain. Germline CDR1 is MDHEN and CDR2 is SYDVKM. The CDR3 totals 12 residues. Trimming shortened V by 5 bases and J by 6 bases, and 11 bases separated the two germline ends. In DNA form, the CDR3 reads TGTGCCAGCAGTCCCCGTTTGTCCGAGCAGTACTTC. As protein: CASSPRLSEQYF.

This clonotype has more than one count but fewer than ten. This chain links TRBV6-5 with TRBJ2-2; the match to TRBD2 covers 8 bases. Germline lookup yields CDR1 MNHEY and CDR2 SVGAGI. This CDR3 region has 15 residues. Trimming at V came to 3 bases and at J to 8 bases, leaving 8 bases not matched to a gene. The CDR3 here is CASSYQAGDAGELFF. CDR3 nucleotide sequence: TGTGCCAGCAGTTATCAAGCGGGAGACGCTGGGGAGCTGTTTTTT.

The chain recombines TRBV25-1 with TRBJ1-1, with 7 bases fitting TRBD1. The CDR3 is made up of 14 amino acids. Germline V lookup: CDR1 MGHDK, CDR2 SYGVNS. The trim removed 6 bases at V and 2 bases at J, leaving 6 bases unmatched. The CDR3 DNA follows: TGTGCCAGCAGGCAGACAGGGTTCAACACTGAAGCTTTCTTT. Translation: CASRQTGFNTEAFF.

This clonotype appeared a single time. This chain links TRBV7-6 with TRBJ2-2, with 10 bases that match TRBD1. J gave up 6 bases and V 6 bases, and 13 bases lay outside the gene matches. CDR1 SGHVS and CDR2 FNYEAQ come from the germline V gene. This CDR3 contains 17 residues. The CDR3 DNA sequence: TGTGCCAGCAGTCTAGTACGAGGACAGGGGGGTTCCGGGGAGCTGTTTTTT. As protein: CASSLVRGQGGSGELFF.

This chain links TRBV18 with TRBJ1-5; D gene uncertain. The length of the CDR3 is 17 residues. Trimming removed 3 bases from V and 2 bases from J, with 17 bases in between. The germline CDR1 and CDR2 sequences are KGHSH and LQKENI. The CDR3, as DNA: TGTGCCAGCTCACCCTACTTTACAAAGGGAGGCAATCAGCCCCAGCATTTT. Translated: CASSPYFTKGGNQPQHF.

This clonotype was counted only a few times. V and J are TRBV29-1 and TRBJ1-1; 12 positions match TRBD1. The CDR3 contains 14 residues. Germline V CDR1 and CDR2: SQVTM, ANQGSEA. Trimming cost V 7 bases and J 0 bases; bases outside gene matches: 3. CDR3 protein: CSAGDRGLNTEAFF. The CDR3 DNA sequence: TGCAGCGCTGGGGACAGGGGGCTGAACACTGAAGCTTTCTTT.

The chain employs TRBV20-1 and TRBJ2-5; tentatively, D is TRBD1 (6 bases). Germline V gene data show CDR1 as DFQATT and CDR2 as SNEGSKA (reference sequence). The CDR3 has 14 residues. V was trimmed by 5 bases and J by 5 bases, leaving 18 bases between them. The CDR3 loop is CSASRDTRVETQYF. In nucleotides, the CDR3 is TGCAGTGCTTCCCGGGACACCCGCGTGGAGACCCAGTACTTC.

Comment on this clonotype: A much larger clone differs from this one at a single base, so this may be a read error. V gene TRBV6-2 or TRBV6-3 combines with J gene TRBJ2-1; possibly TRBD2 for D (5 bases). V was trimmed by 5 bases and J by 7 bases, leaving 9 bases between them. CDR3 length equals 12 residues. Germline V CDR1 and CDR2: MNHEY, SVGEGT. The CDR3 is CASSLGENEQFF. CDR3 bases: TGTGCCAGCAGTCTGGGAGAAAATGAGCAGTTCTTC.

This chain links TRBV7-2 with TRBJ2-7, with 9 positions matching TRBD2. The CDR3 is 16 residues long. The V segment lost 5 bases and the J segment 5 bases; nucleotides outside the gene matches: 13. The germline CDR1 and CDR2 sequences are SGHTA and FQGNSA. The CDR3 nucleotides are TGTGCCAGCAGCCTGTCGCGTAGCGGGAGTCGAAACGAGCAGTACTTC. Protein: CASSLSRSGSRNEQYF.

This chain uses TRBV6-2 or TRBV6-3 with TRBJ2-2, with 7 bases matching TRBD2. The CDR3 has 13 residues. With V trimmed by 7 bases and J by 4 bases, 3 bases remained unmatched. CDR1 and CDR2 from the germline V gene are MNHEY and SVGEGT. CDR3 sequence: CASTGEGTGELFF. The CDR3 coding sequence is TGTGCCAGCACCGGGGAGGGCACCGGGGAGCTGTTTTTT.

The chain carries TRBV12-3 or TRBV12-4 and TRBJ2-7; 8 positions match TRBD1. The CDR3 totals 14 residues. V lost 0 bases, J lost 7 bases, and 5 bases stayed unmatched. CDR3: CASSLAGQGWEQYF. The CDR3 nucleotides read TGTGCCAGCAGTTTAGCCGGACAGGGCTGGGAGCAGTACTTC.

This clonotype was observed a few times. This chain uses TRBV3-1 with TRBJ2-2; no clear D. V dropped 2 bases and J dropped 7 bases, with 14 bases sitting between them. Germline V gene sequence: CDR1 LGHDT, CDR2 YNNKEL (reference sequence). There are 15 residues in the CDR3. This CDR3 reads CASSQRGPGGGELFF. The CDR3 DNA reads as TGTGCCAGCAGCCAACGCGGACCCGGTGGCGGGGAGCTGTTTTTT.

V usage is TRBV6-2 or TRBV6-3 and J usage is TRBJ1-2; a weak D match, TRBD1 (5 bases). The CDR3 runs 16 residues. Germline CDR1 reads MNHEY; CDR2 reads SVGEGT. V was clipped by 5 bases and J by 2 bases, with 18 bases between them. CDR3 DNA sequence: TGTGCCAGCAGTAAGAAGGGACTCCAAACCAACTATGGCTACACCTTC. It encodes CASSKKGLQTNYGYTF.

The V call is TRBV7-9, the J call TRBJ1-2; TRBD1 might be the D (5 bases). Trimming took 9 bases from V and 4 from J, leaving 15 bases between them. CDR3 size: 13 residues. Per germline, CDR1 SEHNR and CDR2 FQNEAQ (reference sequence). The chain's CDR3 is CASGKGDLYGYTF. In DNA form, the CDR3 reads TGTGCCAGTGGTAAAGGGGATCTCTATGGCTACACCTTC.

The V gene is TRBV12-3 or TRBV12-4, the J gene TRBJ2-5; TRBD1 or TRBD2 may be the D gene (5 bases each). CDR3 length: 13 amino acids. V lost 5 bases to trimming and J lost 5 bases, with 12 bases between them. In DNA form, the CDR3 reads TGTGCCAGCAGTCCGCTGGGGGTGGAGACCCAGTACTTC. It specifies CASSPLGVETQYF.

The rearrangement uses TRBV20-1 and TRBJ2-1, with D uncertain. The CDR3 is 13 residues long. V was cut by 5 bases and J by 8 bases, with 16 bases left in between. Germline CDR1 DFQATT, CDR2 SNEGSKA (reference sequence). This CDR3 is CSAEPASFYEQFF. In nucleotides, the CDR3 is TGCAGTGCTGAGCCCGCAAGTTTCTATGAGCAGTTCTTC.

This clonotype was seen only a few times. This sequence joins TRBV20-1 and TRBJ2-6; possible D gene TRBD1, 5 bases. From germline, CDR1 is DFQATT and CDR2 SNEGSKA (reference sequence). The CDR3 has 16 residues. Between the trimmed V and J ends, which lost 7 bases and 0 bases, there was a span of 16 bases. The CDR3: CSVPSQGDSGANVLTF. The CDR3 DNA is TGCAGTGTTCCCTCCCAGGGCGACTCTGGGGCCAACGTCCTGACTTTC.

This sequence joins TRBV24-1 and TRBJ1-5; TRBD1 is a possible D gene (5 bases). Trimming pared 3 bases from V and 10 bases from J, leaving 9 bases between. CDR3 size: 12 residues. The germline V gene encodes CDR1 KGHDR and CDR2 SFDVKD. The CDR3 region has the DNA TGTGCCACCAGTGATCCGGGGACCCCCCAGCATTTT. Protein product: CATSDPGTPQHF.

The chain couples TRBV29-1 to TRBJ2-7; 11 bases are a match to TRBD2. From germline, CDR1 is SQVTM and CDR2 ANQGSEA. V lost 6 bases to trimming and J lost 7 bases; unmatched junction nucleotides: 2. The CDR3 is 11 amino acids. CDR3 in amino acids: CSVTSGDEQYF. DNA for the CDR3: TGCAGCGTGACTAGCGGGGATGAGCAGTACTTC.

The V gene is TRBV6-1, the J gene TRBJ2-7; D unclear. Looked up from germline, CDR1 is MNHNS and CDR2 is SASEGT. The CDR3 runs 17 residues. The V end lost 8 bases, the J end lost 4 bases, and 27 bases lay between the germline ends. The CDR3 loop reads CASAVGQALSLFYEQYF. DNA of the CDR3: TGTGCCAGCGCGGTTGGGCAGGCCCTCTCACTTTTTTACGAGCAGTACTTC.